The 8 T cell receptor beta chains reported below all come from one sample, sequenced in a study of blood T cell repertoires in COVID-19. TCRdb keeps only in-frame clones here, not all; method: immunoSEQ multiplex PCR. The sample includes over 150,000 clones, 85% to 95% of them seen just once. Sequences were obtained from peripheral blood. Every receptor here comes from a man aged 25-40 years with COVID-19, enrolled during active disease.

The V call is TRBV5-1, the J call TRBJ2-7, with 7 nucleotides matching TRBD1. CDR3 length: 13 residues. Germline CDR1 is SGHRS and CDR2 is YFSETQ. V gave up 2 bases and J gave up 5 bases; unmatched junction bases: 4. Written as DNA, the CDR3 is TGCGCCAGCAGCTTCAAAGACAGGGACGAGCAGTACTTC. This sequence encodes CASSFKDRDEQYF.

CDR3 region: CASSLEIGGSNEKLFF. CDR3 sequence (DNA): TGTGCCAGCAGCTTAGAAATCGGGGGAAGTAATGAAAAACTGTTTTTT. The chain employs TRBV7-9 and TRBJ1-4; D perhaps matches TRBD1 (5 bases). The CDR3 contains 16 residues. V lost 1 base and J lost 4, with 13 bases in between. The germline V gene encodes CDR1 SEHNR and CDR2 FQNEAQ (reference sequence).

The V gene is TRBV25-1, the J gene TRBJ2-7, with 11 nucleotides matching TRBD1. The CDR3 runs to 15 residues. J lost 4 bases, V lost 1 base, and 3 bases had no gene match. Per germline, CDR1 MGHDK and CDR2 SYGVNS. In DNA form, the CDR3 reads TGTGCCAGCAGTGAATTGGGGACAGGGGGATACGAGCAGTACTTC. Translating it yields CASSELGTGGYEQYF.

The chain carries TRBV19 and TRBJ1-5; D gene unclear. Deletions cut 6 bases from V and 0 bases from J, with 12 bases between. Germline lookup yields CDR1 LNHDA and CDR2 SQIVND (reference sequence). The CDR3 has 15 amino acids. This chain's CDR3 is CASRVLGNSNQPQHF. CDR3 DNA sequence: TGTGCCAGTAGAGTTCTGGGCAATAGCAATCAGCCCCAGCATTTT.

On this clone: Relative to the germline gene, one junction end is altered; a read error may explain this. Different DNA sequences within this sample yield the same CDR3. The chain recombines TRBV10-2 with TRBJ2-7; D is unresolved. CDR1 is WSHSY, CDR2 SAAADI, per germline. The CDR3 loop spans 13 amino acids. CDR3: CASSDSPGYEQYF. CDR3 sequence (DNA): TGCGCCAGTAGTGACTCTCCGGGCTACGAGCAGTACTTC.

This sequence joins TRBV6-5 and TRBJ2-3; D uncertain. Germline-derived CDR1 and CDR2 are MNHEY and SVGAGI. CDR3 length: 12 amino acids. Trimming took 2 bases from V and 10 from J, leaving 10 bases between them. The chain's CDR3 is CASSYDRGSQYF. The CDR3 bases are TGTGCCAGCAGTTACGATCGCGGATCGCAGTATTTT.

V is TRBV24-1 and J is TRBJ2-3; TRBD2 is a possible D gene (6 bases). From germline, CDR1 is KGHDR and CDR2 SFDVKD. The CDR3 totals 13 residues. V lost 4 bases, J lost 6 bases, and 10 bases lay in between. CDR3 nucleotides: TGTGCCACCAGTGACGGGGGTCCGGATACGCAGTATTTT. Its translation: CATSDGGPDTQYF.

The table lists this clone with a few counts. For the CDR3, the DNA is TGTGCCAGCTTATTGTCCACTGAAGCTTTCTTT. This encodes CASLLSTEAFF. The rearrangement uses TRBV2 and TRBJ1-1; D ambiguous. From germline, CDR1 is SNHLY and CDR2 FYNNEI. This CDR3 contains 11 residues. Trimming stripped 8 bases from V and 4 bases from J, with 8 bases between.